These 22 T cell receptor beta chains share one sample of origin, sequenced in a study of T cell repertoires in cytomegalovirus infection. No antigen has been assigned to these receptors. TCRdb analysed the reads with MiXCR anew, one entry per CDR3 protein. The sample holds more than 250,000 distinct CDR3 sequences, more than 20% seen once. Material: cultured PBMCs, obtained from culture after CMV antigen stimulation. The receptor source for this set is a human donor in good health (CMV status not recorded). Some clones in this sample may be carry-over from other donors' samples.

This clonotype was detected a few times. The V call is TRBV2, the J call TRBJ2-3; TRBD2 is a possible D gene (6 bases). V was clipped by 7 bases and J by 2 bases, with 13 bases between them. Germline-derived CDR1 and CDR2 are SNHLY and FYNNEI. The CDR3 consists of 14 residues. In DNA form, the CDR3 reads TGTGCCAGCACCCCACGGGAGCTCACAGATACGCAGTATTTT. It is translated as CASTPRELTDTQYF.

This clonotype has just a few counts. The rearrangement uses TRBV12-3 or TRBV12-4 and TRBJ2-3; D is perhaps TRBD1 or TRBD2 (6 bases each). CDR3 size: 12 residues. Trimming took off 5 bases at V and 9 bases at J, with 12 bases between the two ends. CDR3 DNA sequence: TGTGCCAGCAGTCCCAAGGGGGGAACGCAGTATTTT. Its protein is CASSPKGGTQYF.

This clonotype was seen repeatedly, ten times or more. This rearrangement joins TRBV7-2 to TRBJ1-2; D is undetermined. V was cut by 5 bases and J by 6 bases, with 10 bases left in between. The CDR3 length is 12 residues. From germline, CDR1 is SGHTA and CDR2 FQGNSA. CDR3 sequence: CASSRVGNGYTF. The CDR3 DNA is TGTGCCAGCAGCAGGGTAGGGAATGGCTACACCTTC.

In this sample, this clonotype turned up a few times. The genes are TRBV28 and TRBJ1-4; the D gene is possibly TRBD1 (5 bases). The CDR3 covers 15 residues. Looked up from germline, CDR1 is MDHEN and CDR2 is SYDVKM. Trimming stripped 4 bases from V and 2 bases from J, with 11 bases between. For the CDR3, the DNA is TGTGCCAGCAGTTCATCAGGGTCCACTAATGAAAAACTGTTTTTT. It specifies CASSSSGSTNEKLFF.

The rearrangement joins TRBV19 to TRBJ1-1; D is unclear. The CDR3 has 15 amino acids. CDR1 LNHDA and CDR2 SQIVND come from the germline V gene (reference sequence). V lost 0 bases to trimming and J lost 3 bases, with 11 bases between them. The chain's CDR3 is CASSIEAGPDTEAFF. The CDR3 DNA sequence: TGTGCCAGTAGTATAGAAGCCGGGCCGGACACTGAAGCTTTCTTT.

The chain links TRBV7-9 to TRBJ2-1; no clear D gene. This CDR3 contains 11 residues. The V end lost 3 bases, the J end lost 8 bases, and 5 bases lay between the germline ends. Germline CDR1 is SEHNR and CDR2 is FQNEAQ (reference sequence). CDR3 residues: CASSFTDEQFF. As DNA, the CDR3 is TGTGCCAGCAGCTTTACGGATGAGCAGTTCTTC.

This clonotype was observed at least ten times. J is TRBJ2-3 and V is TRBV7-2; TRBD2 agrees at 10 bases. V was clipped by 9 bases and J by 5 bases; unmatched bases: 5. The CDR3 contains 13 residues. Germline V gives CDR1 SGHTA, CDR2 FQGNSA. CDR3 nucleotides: TGTGCCAGTCGGAGCGGGGGGGGAGATACGCAGTATTTT. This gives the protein CASRSGGGDTQYF.

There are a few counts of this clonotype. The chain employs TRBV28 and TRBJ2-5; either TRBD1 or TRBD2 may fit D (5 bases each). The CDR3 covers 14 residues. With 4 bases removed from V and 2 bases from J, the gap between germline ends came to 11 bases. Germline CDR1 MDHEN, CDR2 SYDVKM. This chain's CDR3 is CASSSGTLQETQYF. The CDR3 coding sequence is TGTGCCAGCAGTTCCGGGACGCTGCAAGAGACCCAGTACTTC.

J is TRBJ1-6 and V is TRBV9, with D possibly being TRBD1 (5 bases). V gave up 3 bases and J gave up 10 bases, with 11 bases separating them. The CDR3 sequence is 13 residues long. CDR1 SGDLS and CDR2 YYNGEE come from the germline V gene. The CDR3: CASSGGGQSPLHF. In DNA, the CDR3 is TGTGCCAGCAGCGGCGGAGGACAATCACCCCTCCACTTT.

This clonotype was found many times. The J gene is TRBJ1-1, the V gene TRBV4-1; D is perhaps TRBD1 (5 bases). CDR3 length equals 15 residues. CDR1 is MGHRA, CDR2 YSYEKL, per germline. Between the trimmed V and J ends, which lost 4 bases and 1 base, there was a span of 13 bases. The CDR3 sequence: CASSLSGGGNTEAFF. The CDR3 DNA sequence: TGCGCCAGCAGCCTTTCCGGGGGGGGGAACACTGAAGCTTTCTTT.

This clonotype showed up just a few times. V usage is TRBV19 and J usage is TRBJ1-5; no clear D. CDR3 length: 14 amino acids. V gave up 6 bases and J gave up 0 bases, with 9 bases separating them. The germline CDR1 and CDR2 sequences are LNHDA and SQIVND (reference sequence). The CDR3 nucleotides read TGTGCCAGTAGGAGGTTTTTTAGCAATCAGCCCCAGCATTTT. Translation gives CASRRFFSNQPQHF. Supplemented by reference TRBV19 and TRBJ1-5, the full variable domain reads DGGITQSPKYLFRKEGQNVTLSCEQNLNHDAMYWYRQDPGQGLRLIYYSQIVNDFQKGDIAEGYSVSREKKESFPLTVTSAQKNPTAFYLCASRRFFSNQPQHFGDGTRLSIL.

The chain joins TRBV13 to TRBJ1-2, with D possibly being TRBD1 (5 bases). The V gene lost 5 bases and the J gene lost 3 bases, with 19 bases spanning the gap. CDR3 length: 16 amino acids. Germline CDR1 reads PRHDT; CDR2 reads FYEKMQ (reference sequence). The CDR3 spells CASSGSRGYSDYGYTF. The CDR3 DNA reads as TGTGCCAGCAGCGGAAGTCGGGGGTACAGTGACTATGGCTACACCTTC.

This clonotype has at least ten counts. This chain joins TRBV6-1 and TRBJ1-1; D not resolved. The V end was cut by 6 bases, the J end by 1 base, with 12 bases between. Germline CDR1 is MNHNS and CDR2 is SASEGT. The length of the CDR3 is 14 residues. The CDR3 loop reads CASSPLGGNTEAFF. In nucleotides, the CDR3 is TGTGCCAGCAGCCCTCTAGGCGGGAACACTGAAGCTTTCTTT.

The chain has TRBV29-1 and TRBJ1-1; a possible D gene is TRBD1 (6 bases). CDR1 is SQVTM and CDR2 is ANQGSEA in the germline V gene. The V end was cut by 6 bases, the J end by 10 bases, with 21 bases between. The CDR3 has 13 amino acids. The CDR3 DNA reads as TGCAGCGTCAGGACAGAGCGAGGAGGGGTAGCTTTCTTT. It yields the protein CSVRTERGGVAFF.

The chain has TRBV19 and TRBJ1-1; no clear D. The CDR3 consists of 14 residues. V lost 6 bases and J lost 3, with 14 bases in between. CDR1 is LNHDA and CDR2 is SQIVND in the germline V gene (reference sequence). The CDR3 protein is CASRLSGVDTEAFF. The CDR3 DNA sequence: TGTGCCAGTAGACTAAGCGGGGTGGACACTGAAGCTTTCTTT.

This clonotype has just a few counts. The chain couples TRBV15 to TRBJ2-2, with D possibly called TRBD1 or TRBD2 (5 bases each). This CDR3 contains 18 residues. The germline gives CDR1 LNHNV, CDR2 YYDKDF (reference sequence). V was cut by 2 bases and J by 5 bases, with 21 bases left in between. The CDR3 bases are TGTGCCACCAGCAGATACACATCTCAGGGCTCGGGAACCGGGGAGCTGTTTTTT. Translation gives CATSRYTSQGSGTGELFF.

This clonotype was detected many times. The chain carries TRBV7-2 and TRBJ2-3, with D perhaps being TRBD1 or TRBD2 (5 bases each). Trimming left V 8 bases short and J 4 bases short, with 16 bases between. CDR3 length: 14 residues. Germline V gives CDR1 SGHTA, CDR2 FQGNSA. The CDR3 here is CASRIPGTADTQYF. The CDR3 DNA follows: TGTGCCAGCCGTATTCCCGGGACGGCAGATACGCAGTATTTT.

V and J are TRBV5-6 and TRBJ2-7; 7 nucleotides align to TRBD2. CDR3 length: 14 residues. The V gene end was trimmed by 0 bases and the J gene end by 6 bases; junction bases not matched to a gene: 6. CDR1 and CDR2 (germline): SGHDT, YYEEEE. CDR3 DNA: TGTGCCAGCAGCTTGGCCCCTAGCGGCTTCGAGCAGTACGTC. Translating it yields CASSLAPSGFEQYV.

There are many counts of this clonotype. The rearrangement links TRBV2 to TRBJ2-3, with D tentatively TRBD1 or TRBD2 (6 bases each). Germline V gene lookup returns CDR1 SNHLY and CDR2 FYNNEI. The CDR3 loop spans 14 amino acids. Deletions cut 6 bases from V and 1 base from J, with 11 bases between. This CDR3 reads CASSLEGGTDTQYF. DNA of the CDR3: TGTGCCAGCAGCCTGGAGGGGGGCACAGATACGCAGTATTTT.

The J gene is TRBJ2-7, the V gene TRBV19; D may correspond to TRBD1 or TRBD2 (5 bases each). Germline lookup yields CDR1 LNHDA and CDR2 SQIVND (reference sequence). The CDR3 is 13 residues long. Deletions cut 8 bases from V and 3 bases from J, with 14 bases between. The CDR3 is CASSPGPFYEQYV. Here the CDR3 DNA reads TGTGCCAGTTCCCCGGGGCCTTTCTACGAGCAGTACGTC.

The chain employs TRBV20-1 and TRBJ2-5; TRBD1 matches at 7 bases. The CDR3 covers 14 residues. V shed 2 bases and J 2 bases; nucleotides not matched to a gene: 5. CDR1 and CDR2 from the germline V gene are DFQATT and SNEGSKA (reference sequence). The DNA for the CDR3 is TGCAGTGCTAGAAGGGACAGCACACAAGAGACCCAGTACTTC. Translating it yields CSARRDSTQETQYF.

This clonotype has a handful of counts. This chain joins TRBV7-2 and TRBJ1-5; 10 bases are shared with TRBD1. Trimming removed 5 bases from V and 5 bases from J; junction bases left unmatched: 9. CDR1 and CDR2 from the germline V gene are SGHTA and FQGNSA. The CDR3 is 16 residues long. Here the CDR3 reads CASSSPGTGVYQPQHF. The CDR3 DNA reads TGTGCCAGCAGCAGTCCCGGGACAGGGGTTTATCAGCCCCAGCATTTT.